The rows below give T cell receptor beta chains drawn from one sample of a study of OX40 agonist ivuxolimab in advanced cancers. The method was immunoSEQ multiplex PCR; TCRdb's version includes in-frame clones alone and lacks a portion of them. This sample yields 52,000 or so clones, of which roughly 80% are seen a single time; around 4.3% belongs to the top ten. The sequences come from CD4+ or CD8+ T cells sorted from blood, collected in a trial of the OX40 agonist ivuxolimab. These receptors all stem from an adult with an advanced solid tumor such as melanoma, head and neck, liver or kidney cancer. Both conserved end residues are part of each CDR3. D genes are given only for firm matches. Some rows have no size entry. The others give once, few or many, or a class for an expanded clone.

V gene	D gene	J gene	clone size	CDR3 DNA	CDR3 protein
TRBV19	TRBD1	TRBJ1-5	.	TGTGCCAGTATGAGCTACAGGGGGAATCAGCCCCAGCATTTT	CASMSYRGNQPQHF
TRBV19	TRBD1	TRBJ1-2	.	TGTGCCAGTAGACTGGACAGGGGTGTTAACTATGGCTACACCTTC	CASRLDRGVNYGYTF
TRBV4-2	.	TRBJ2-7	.	TGTGCCAGCAGCCAAGAGGCGCCACTCGGAGTAACCGGCGCCTACGAGCAGTACTTC	CASSQEAPLGVTGAYEQYF
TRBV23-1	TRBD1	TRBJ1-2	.	TGCGCCAGCAGTCATCTCCGGGACAGGCATAACTATGGCTACACCTTC	CASSHLRDRHNYGYTF
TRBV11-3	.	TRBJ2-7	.	TGTGCCAGCAGCCCGCGCCCGACAGCCCACGAGCAGTACTTC	CASSPRPTAHEQYF
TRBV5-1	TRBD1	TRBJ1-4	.	TGCGCCAGCAGCTTGGGCAGGGGGAATGAAAAACTGTTTTTT	CASSLGRGNEKLFF
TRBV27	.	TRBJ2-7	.	TGTGCCAGCAGTTTAACCTGGGCAGCCTACGAGCAGTACTTC	CASSLTWAAYEQYF
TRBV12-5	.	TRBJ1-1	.	TGTGCTAGTGGTTGGGGGGACGGATTGAACACTGAAGCTTTCTTT	CASGWGDGLNTEAFF
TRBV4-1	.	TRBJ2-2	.	TGCGCCAGCAGCCAAGACCCAGGGACGAACACCGGGGAGCTGTTTTTT	CASSQDPGTNTGELFF
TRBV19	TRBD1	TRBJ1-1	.	TGTGCCAGTCAAATGGGGACAGGGGGAATATCTGAAGCTTTCTTT	CASQMGTGGISEAFF
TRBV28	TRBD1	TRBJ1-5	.	TGTGCCAGCAGTTCCTGGGGACAGGATGGCAATCAGCCCCAGCATTTT	CASSSWGQDGNQPQHF
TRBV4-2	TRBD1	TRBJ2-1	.	TGTGCCAGCAGCCGCAACTACGGGACAGGGAGACTAACCAGCTCCTACAATGAGCAGTTCTTC	CASSRNYGTGRLTSSYNEQFF
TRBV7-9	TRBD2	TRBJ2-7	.	TGTGCCAGCAGCTTAGATACTAGCGGGAGCTGGTACTTC	CASSLDTSGSWYF
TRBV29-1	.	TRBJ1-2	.	TGCAGCGTTGACCATGGCTACACCTTC	CSVDHGYTF
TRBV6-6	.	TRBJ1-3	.	TGTGCCAGCAGTACTCTCGGGGGGGGGTCTGGAAACACCATATATTTT	CASSTLGGGSGNTIYF
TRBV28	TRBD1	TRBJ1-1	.	TGTGCCAGCAGTACCACAGGGGGCCAAAACACTGAAGCTTTCTTT	CASSTTGGQNTEAFF
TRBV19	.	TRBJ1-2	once	TGTGCCAGTAGTATGTCGCGGCGGTTCGGTCAAATATATGGCTACACCTTC	CASSMSRRFGQIYGYTF
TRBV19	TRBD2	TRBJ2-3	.	TGTGCCAGTACCAGGACTAGCGGGGGAAGCACAGATACGCAGTATTTT	CASTRTSGGSTDTQYF
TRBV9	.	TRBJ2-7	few	TGTGCCAGCAGCGTAGCTAGCGATTACTACGAGCAGTACTTC	CASSVASDYYEQYF
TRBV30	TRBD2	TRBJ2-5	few	TGTGCCTGGAGTGCTAGCGGGAGTTGGCAAGAGACCCAGTACTTC	CAWSASGSWQETQYF
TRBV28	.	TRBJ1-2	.	TGTGCCAGCAGTCAGCTAACAGGGACGGAATATGGCTACACCTTC	CASSQLTGTEYGYTF
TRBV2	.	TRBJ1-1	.	TGTGCCAGCAGATTACAGCCTACTTACACTGAAGCTTTCTTT	CASRLQPTYTEAFF